This T cell receptor (beta chain) was sequenced in a study of T cell changes during pregnancy in multiple sclerosis. The ends lost 8 bases at V and 0 bases at J; junction bases unmatched: 2. Germline V gene lookup returns CDR1 SGHTA and CDR2 FQGTGA. The CDR3 extends over 16 amino acids. Libraries were prepared by immunoSEQ multiplex PCR; TCRdb keeps only in-frame clonotypes and omits some of them. The profile shows 85,000 to 90,000 clones, 91% of them singletons. The receptor was isolated from a female donor in good health, enrolled as a control in a pregnancy study. The rearrangement links TRBV7-3 to TRBJ2-2; 14 bases match TRBD2. The material was peripheral blood, obtained in the first trimester of pregnancy. This CDR3 reads CASRLAGGPNTGELFF. The CDR3, as DNA: TGTGCCAGCCGACTAGCGGGGGGGCCGAACACCGGGGAGCTGTTTTTT.